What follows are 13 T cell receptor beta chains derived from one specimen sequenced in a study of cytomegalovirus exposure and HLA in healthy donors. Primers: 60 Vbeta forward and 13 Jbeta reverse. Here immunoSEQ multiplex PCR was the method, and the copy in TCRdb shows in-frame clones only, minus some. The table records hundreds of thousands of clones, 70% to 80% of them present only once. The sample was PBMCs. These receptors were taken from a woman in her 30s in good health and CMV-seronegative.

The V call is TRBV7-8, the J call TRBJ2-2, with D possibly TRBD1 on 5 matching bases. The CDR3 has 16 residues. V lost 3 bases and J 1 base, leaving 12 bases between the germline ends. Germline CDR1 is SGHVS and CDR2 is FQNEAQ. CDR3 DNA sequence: TGTGCCAGCAGCTTCACACCGACAGAGAACACCGGGGAGCTGTTTTTT. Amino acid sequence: CASSFTPTENTGELFF.

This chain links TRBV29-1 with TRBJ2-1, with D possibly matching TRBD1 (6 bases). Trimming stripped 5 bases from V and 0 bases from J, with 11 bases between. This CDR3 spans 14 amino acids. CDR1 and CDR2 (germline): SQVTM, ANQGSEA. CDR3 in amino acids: CSVWVDSSYNEQFF. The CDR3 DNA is TGCAGCGTTTGGGTGGACAGCTCCTACAATGAGCAGTTCTTC.

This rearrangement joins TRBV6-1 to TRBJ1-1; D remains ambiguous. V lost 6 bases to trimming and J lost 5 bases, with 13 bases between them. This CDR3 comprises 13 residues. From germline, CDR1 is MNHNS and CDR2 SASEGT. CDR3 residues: CASSRGEGTEAFF. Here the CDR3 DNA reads TGTGCCAGCAGCCGTGGGGAGGGTACTGAAGCTTTCTTT.

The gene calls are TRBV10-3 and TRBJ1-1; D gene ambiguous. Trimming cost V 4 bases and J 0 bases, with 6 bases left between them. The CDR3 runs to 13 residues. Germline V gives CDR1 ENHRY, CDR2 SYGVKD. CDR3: CAISGGLNTEAFF. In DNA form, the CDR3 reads TGTGCCATCAGTGGAGGTCTGAACACTGAAGCTTTCTTT.

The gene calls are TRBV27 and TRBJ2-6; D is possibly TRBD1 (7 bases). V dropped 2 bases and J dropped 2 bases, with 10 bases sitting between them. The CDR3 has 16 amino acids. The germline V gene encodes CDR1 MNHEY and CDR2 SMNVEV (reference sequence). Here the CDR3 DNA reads TGTGCCAGCAGTTTACAGGGGGGAGCTGGGGCCAACGTCCTGACTTTC. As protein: CASSLQGGAGANVLTF.

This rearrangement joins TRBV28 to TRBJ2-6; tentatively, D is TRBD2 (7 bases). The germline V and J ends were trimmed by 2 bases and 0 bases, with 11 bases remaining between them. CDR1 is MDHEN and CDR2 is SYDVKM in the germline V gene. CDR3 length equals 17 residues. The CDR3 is CASSLRGAPSGANVLTF. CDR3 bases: TGTGCCAGCAGTTTACGGGGGGCGCCCTCTGGGGCCAACGTCCTGACTTTC.

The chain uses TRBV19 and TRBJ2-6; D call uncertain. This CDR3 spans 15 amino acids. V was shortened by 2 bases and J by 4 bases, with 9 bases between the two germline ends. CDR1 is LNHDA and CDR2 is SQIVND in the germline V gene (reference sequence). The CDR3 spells CASSIRLQGANVLTF. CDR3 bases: TGTGCCAGTAGTATAAGATTGCAGGGGGCCAACGTCCTGACTTTC.

CDR3 nucleotides: TGTGCCAGCAGTGAGCGGGGGAACGAGCAGTACTTC. Its translation: CASSERGNEQYF. The gene calls are TRBV2 and TRBJ2-7; 7 bases are shared with TRBD2. This CDR3 has 12 amino acids. Unmatched junction bases numbered 1, after V lost 3 bases and J lost 5 bases. Germline loops: CDR1 SNHLY, CDR2 FYNNEI. The variable domain in full, completed from reference TRBV2 and TRBJ2-7, reads EPEVTQTPSHQVTQMGQEVILRCVPISNHLYFYWYRQILGQKVEFLVSFYNNEISEKSEIFDDQFSVERPDGSNFTLKIRSTKLEDSAMYFCASSERGNEQYFGPGTRLTVT.

Written as DNA, the CDR3 is TGTGCCAGCAGCTCAATGACAGGGCTCGGCTACACCTTC. Translating it yields CASSSMTGLGYTF. This chain links TRBV11-2 with TRBJ1-2; 7 bases fit TRBD1. Germline V lookup: CDR1 SGHAT, CDR2 FQNNGV. After removal of 4 bases from V and 8 bases from J, the junction contained 7 bases not matched to a gene. The CDR3 totals 13 residues.

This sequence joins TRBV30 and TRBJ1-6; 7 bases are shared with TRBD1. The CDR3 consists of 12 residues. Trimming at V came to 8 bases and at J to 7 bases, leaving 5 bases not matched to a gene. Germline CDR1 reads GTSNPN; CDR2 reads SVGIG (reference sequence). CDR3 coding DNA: TGTGCCCGATCACAGGGGAATTCACCCCTCCACTTT. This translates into CARSQGNSPLHF.

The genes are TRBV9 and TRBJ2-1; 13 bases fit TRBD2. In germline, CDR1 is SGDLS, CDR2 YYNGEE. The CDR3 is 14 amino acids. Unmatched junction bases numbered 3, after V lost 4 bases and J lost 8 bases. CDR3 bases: TGTGCCAGCAGCCCGGGACTAGCGGGATATGAGCAGTTCTTC. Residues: CASSPGLAGYEQFF.

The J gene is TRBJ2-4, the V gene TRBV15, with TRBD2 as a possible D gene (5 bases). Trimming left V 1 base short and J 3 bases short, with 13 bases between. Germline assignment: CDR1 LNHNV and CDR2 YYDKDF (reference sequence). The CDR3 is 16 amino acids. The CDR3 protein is CATSRGVSGGKNIQYF. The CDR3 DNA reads TGTGCCACCAGCAGAGGGGTCAGCGGCGGCAAAAACATTCAGTACTTC. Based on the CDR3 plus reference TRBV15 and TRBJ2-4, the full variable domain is DAMVIQNPRYQVTQFGKPVTLSCSQTLNHNVMYWYQQKSSQAPKLLFHYYDKDFNNEADTPDNFQSRRPNTSFCFLDIRSPGLGDTAMYLCATSRGVSGGKNIQYFGAGTRLSVL.

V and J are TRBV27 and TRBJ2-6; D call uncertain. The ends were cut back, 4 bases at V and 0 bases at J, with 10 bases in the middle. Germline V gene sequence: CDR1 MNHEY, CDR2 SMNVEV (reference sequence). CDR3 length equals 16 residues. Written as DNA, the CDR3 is TGTGCCAGCAGTTCGGGTCGGCTCTCTGGGGCCAACGTCCTGACTTTC. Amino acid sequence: CASSSGRLSGANVLTF.